This passage covers 23 T cell receptor beta chains from one sample sequenced in a study of cytomegalovirus exposure and HLA in healthy donors (dated by TCRdb to the late 2010s). Libraries were constructed by the immunoSEQ multiplex PCR assay. A mixture of 60 forward primers for TCR Vbeta segments and 13 reverse primers for TCR Jbeta segments was used in the multiplex PCR. TCRdb took this table from immuneACCESS and kept in-frame rearrangements with V and J called. Such tables lack part of the clones; where checked against another copy, unresolved V genes explain under half of the gap, and the rest is unexplained. This sample is represented by 150,000 to 200,000 clones; nearly 80% of them were singletons. The ten largest account for over 13% of the sample. The specimen sequenced was PBMCs. The receptor source for this set is a woman between 40 and 50 years old in good health and CMV-seronegative.

This clone showed up just a few times. The chain combines TRBV7-3 with TRBJ1-2, with a weak D call TRBD1 (6 bases). This CDR3 contains 15 residues. V lost 5 bases to trimming and J lost 5 bases, with 18 bases between them. Germline V gene sequence: CDR1 SGHTA, CDR2 FQGTGA. CDR3 sequence reads: CASSPSGGTNYGYTF. The CDR3 coding sequence is TGTGCCAGCAGCCCTTCCGGTGGGACAAATTATGGCTACACCTTC.

The chain joins TRBV7-3 to TRBJ2-2; no firm D call. The CDR3 is 14 residues long. Trimming cost V 5 bases and J 6 bases, with 13 bases left between them. Germline V gene sequence: CDR1 SGHTA, CDR2 FQGTGA. The CDR3 nucleotides read TGTGCCAGCAGCCTTGACCGACGGGCCGGGGAGCTGTTTTTT. Its protein is CASSLDRRAGELFF.

The chain uses TRBV4-3 and TRBJ2-7; D remains ambiguous. This CDR3 is 14 amino acids long. The germline V gene has CDR1 LGHNA and CDR2 YSLEER. V was pared by 0 bases and J by 3 bases, with 9 bases between. As DNA, the CDR3 is TGCGCCAGCAGCCAAGATTTGGCATTCTACGAGCAGTACTTC. The encoded protein is CASSQDLAFYEQYF.

J is TRBJ2-1 and V is TRBV5-1, with TRBD1 matching 9 bases. CDR1 is SGHRS, CDR2 YFSETQ, per germline. The CDR3 runs 15 residues. After removal of 2 bases from V and 3 bases from J, the junction contained 3 bases not matched to a gene. This CDR3 is CASSFTGGDYNEQFF. The CDR3 region has the DNA TGCGCCAGCAGCTTCACAGGGGGCGACTACAATGAGCAGTTCTTC.

V and J are TRBV5-1 and TRBJ2-2, with D hard to call. The CDR3 has 17 residues. Trimming pared 4 bases from V and 0 bases from J, leaving 16 bases between. Germline V gene lookup returns CDR1 SGHRS and CDR2 YFSETQ. Here the CDR3 reads CASSPPKNRANTGELFF. CDR3 coding DNA: TGCGCCAGCAGCCCCCCGAAGAACCGGGCGAACACCGGGGAGCTGTTTTTT.

The chain employs TRBV13 and TRBJ1-6; D gene ambiguous. The V and J ends lost 0 bases and 0 bases respectively, with 3 bases between them. The CDR3 length is 15 residues. The V gene's germline CDR1 is PRHDT and CDR2 FYEKMQ (reference sequence). The CDR3 sequence is CASSLGASYNSPLHF. The CDR3 coding sequence is TGTGCCAGCAGCTTAGGGGCCTCCTATAATTCACCCCTCCACTTT.

V gene TRBV7-8 combines with J gene TRBJ1-5, with D hard to call. The V end lost 5 bases, the J end lost 4 bases, and 12 bases lay between the germline ends. This CDR3 spans 14 amino acids. Germline V CDR1 and CDR2: SGHVS, FQNEAQ. The CDR3 DNA is TGTGCCAGCAGCCCCCCCCCGGGAAATCAGCCCCAGCATTTT. The encoded protein is CASSPPPGNQPQHF.

The chain links TRBV5-1 to TRBJ2-3; 7 positions agree with TRBD2. The V and J ends lost 0 bases and 6 bases, in that order; junction bases with no gene match: 10. The CDR3 runs to 16 residues. Germline CDR1 and CDR2: SGHRS and YFSETQ. The CDR3 nucleotides are TGCGCCAGCAGCTTGGTTGGTTTGGCGGGGGTGGATACGCAGTATTTT. Translating it yields CASSLVGLAGVDTQYF.

The chain carries TRBV25-1 and TRBJ2-3; a weak D match, TRBD2 (5 bases). The CDR3 contains 17 residues. The V end was cut by 2 bases, the J end by 4 bases, with 19 bases between. From germline, CDR1 is MGHDK and CDR2 SYGVNS. Here the CDR3 DNA reads TGTGCCAGCAGTGAAGCTGGAGTTGGGAGAGCCCCAGATACGCAGTATTTT. It specifies CASSEAGVGRAPDTQYF.

The J gene is TRBJ2-7, the V gene TRBV5-6; D may be TRBD1 (6 bases). Germline lookup yields CDR1 SGHDT and CDR2 YYEEEE. The germline V and J ends were trimmed by 2 bases and 7 bases, with 10 bases remaining between them. The CDR3 is made up of 12 amino acids. The DNA for the CDR3 is TGTGCCAGCAGCTTTTATAGGGGGGAGCAGTACTTC. It encodes CASSFYRGEQYF.

This clone came up a few times. This chain uses TRBV7-2 with TRBJ2-1, with TRBD2 matching over 7 bases. Germline V lookup: CDR1 SGHTA, CDR2 FQGNSA. This CDR3 contains 14 residues. The trim removed 8 bases at V and 4 bases at J, leaving 8 bases unmatched. CDR3: CASLRTSDYNEQFF. The CDR3, as DNA: TGTGCCAGCCTTCGGACTAGTGATTACAATGAGCAGTTCTTC.

This clone turned up a few times. This sequence joins TRBV11-2 and TRBJ2-1, with D hard to call. In germline, CDR1 is SGHAT, CDR2 FQNNGV. There are 18 residues in the CDR3. V dropped 5 bases and J dropped 6 bases, with 26 bases sitting between them. CDR3 amino acids: CASSLSSPVDLVRNEQFF. Written as DNA, the CDR3 is TGTGCCAGCAGCCTTAGCTCTCCCGTCGATCTAGTCCGCAATGAGCAGTTCTTC. Based on the CDR3 plus reference TRBV11-2 and TRBJ2-1, the full variable domain is EAGVAQSPRYKIIEKRQSVAFWCNPISGHATLYWYQQILGQGPKLLIQFQNNGVVDDSQLPKDRFSAERLKGVDSTLKIQPAKLEDSAVYLCASSLSSPVDLVRNEQFFGPGTRLTVL.

The rearrangement links TRBV19 to TRBJ1-5; 8 nucleotides line up with TRBD1. The germline V gene encodes CDR1 LNHDA and CDR2 SQIVND (reference sequence). With V trimmed by 7 bases and J by 5 bases, 7 bases remained unmatched. This CDR3 is 14 amino acids long. CDR3 nucleotides: TGTGCCAGTACCTCAGGGGGCAGGTATCAGCCCCAGCATTTT. Translating it yields CASTSGGRYQPQHF.

The chain combines TRBV28 with TRBJ2-7, with D perhaps matching TRBD2 (5 bases). V dropped 2 bases and J dropped 0 bases, with 8 bases sitting between them. Germline V gives CDR1 MDHEN, CDR2 SYDVKM. The CDR3 has 14 amino acids. The CDR3 DNA sequence: TGTGCCAGCAGTTTAGGGAGAAACTCCTACGAGCAGTACTTC. The encoded protein is CASSLGRNSYEQYF.

V usage is TRBV28 and J usage is TRBJ1-1; no clear D. V lost 1 base, J lost 9 bases, and 6 bases lay in between. The CDR3 is made up of 11 amino acids. From germline, CDR1 is MDHEN and CDR2 SYDVKM. DNA for the CDR3: TGTGCCAGCAGTTTATCTGCTAAAGCTTTCTTT. As protein: CASSLSAKAFF.

The chain combines TRBV25-1 with TRBJ2-7; TRBD1 matches at 8 bases. Per the germline V gene, CDR1 is MGHDK and CDR2 is SYGVNS. The trim removed 6 bases at V and 5 bases at J, leaving 6 bases unmatched. CDR3 length: 13 amino acids. The CDR3 reads CASSGQGVDEQYF. The CDR3 DNA sequence: TGTGCCAGCAGCGGACAGGGAGTGGACGAGCAGTACTTC.

V usage is TRBV28 and J usage is TRBJ2-1, with TRBD2 matching over 9 bases. From germline, CDR1 is MDHEN and CDR2 SYDVKM. After removal of 3 bases from V and 1 base from J, the junction contained 7 bases not matched to a gene. The CDR3 runs to 17 residues. The chain's CDR3 is CASSFRPSGVSYNEQFF. DNA of the CDR3: TGTGCCAGCAGTTTCCGCCCTAGCGGGGTATCCTACAATGAGCAGTTCTTC.

V usage is TRBV19 and J usage is TRBJ1-5, with a weak D call TRBD1 (5 bases). V was clipped by 1 base and J by 5 bases, with 9 bases between them. Germline assignment: CDR1 LNHDA and CDR2 SQIVND (reference sequence). This CDR3 has 14 amino acids. CDR3 nucleotides: TGTGCCAGTAGTATAGGGTTAGGGGATCAGCCCCAGCATTTT. This encodes CASSIGLGDQPQHF.

The J gene is TRBJ2-7, the V gene TRBV13; D might be TRBD2 (6 bases). Germline V gives CDR1 PRHDT, CDR2 FYEKMQ (reference sequence). The CDR3 is 17 amino acids. The germline V and J ends were trimmed by 0 bases and 2 bases, with 17 bases remaining between them. CDR3 DNA sequence: TGTGCCAGCAGCTTAGGGACGGGAGCTCGCCTCACCTACGAGCAGTACTTC. It encodes CASSLGTGARLTYEQYF.

This rearrangement joins TRBV27 to TRBJ1-6; the D is unclear. The germline V gene encodes CDR1 MNHEY and CDR2 SMNVEV (reference sequence). The CDR3 has 12 amino acids. V lost 6 bases and J lost 6, with 6 bases in between. CDR3 sequence reads: CASRLPNSPLHF. The CDR3 coding sequence is TGTGCCAGCAGACTCCCTAATTCACCCCTCCACTTT.

Comments on this clone: At one boundary the junction diverges from the germline segment, which might be a read error. The rearrangement links TRBV7-9 to TRBJ1-4, with D uncertain. Germline V gives CDR1 SEHNR, CDR2 FQNEAQ (reference sequence). The CDR3 is 15 residues long. In nucleotides, the CDR3 is TGTTCCAGCAGTTCCCGCCGGGATCCGAATGAAAAACTGTTTTTT. It yields the protein CSSSSRRDPNEKLFF. Full variable domain (outside the CDR3, taken from reference TRBV7-9 and TRBJ1-4): DTGVSQNPRHKITKRGQNVTFRCDPISEHNRLYWYRQTLGQGPEFLTYFQNEAQLEKSRLLSDRFSAERPKGSFSTLEIQRTEQGDSAMYLCSSSSRRDPNEKLFFGSGTQLSVL.

A few counts support this clone. The chain is built from TRBV5-1 and TRBJ2-5; 7 bases align to TRBD1. The CDR3 runs to 17 residues. The ends lost 2 bases at V and 2 bases at J; junction bases unmatched: 12. Germline V lookup: CDR1 SGHRS, CDR2 YFSETQ. The CDR3 sequence is CASSFSTGTALQETQYF. The CDR3 region has the DNA TGCGCCAGCAGCTTCTCGACCGGGACAGCTCTACAAGAGACCCAGTACTTC.

This clone came up a few times. The chain uses TRBV6-5 and TRBJ2-6; D might be TRBD1 (6 bases). The CDR3 spans 15 residues. V was shortened by 5 bases and J by 2 bases, with 10 bases between the two germline ends. Germline assignment: CDR1 MNHEY and CDR2 SVGAGI. For the CDR3, the DNA is TGTGCCAGCAGTAAAGGGGGAGCTGGGGCCAACGTCCTGACTTTC. Translating gives CASSKGGAGANVLTF.